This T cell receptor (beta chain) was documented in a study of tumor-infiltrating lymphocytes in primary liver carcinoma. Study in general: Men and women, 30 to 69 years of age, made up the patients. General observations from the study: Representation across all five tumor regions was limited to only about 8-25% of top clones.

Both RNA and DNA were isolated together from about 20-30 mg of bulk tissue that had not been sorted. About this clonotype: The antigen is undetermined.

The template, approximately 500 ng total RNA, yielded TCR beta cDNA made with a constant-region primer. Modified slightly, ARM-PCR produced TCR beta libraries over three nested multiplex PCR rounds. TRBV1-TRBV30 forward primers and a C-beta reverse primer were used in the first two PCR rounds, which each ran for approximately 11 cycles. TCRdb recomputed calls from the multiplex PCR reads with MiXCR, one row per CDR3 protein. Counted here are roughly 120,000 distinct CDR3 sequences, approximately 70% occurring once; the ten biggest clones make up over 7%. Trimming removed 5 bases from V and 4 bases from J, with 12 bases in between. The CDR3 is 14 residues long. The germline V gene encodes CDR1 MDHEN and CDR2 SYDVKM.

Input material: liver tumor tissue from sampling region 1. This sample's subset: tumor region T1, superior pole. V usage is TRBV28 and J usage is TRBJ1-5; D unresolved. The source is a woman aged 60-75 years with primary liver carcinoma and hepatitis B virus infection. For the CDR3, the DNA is TGTGCCAGCAGTCTACACGGCAATAATCAGCCCCAGCATTTT. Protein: CASSLHGNNQPQHF.